Reported below is one TCR beta chain. The entry originates in a study of blood T cell repertoires in COVID-19. Whole-study context: The origin of the acute and convalescent COVID-19 samples was the United States, Italy and Spain. Sources were T cells, B-cell-depleted T cells, or PBMCs; the material itself was cDNA or gDNA.

Data came from immunoSEQ multiplex PCR; TCRdb stores just in-frame clones and leaves some out. The table shows around 180,000 clones, with more than 80% occurring only once. J lost 3 bases, V lost 3 bases, and 4 bases had no gene match. CDR1 is WSHSY, CDR2 SAAADI, per germline. The length of the CDR3 is 15 residues. The sequenced sample was PBMCs or T cells enriched from blood (not recorded which). The TCR sequence derives from a man over 45 who had recovered from COVID-19. J is TRBJ2-3 and V is TRBV10-2; 9 nucleotides line up with TRBD2. CDR3 bases: TGCGCCAGCAGTGATGCCAGCGGGGGGACAGATACGCAGTATTTT. This translates into CASSDASGGTDTQYF.